A single sample is the source of the 20 T cell receptor beta chains below, sequenced in a study of beta chain features in type 1 diabetes. Reverse transcribing all isolated RNA meant expressed TCRB transcripts were sequenced. Some clones are missing from TCRdb's copy, which holds only in-frame ones; the method was immunoSEQ multiplex PCR. This repertoire shows 150,000 to 170,000 clones, over 7.5% found once; its top ten account for 0.65%. Input material: central memory CD4+ T cells from blood. The source is a man younger than 35 in good health.

The J gene is TRBJ1-1, the V gene TRBV27; D is unclear. The CDR3 is made up of 16 amino acids. From germline, CDR1 is MNHEY and CDR2 SMNVEV (reference sequence). Trimming removed 6 bases from V and 4 bases from J, with 21 bases in between. The CDR3 reads CASRLTPQTRGTEAFF. As DNA, the CDR3 is TGTGCCAGCAGACTAACCCCTCAAACGAGAGGCACTGAAGCTTTCTTT.

The chain combines TRBV15 with TRBJ1-2, with D hard to call. Trimming left V 0 bases short and J 0 bases short, with 8 bases between. CDR3 length: 15 amino acids. In germline, CDR1 is LNHNV, CDR2 YYDKDF (reference sequence). The CDR3 sequence: CATSRDQQPNYGYTF. CDR3 in DNA: TGTGCCACCAGCAGAGATCAACAGCCTAACTATGGCTACACCTTC.

This clone has a handful of counts. The chain uses TRBV7-9 and TRBJ2-6; D is undetermined. The ends were cut back, 2 bases at V and 0 bases at J, with 11 bases in the middle. Germline CDR1 reads SEHNR; CDR2 reads FQNEAQ (reference sequence). The CDR3 runs to 17 residues. The CDR3 reads CASSLYPSYSGANVLTF. The CDR3 nucleotides are TGTGCCAGCAGCTTATACCCCAGTTACTCTGGGGCCAACGTCCTGACTTTC.

The chain has TRBV5-1 and TRBJ2-7, with D tentatively TRBD1 (6 bases). The V end lost 6 bases, the J end lost 0 bases, and 16 bases lay between the germline ends. The germline CDR1 and CDR2 sequences are SGHRS and YFSETQ. CDR3 length: 15 residues. The CDR3 region has the DNA TGCGCCAGCAAGTTCGGGGACACCTACTCCTACGAGCAGTACTTC. It specifies CASKFGDTYSYEQYF.

This clone was counted ten times or more. This rearrangement joins TRBV5-4 to TRBJ2-2; 13 bases are shared with TRBD2. V lost 4 bases, J lost 5 bases, and 8 bases stayed unmatched. Germline V lookup: CDR1 SGHNT, CDR2 YYREEE (reference sequence). The CDR3 is made up of 17 amino acids. As DNA, the CDR3 is TGTGCCAGCAGCCCCCGGACTAGCGGGAGTATGACCGGGGAGCTGTTTTTT. Amino acids: CASSPRTSGSMTGELFF.

With respect to this clone: Because it lacks the conserved phenylalanine or tryptophan at the end, this CDR3 is likely a read error. This chain joins TRBV30 and TRBJ1-1, with 7 bases aligning to TRBD1. Looked up from germline, CDR1 is GTSNPN and CDR2 is SVGIG (reference sequence). The CDR3 is 13 amino acids. The J segment lost 0 bases and the V segment lost 5 bases, leaving 3 bases of the junction unmatched. The CDR3 nucleotides read TGTGCCTGGCTCACAGGGGTGAACACTGAAGCTTTCCTT. Its translation: CAWLTGVNTEAFL.

The rearrangement links TRBV5-6 to TRBJ2-7; no clear D. Germline V CDR1 and CDR2: SGHDT, YYEEEE. V gave up 1 base and J gave up 3 bases, with 5 bases separating them. CDR3 length: 12 residues. CDR3 loop: CASSLQDYEQYF. CDR3 in DNA: TGTGCCAGCAGCTTGCAGGACTACGAGCAGTACTTC.

The V gene is TRBV14, the J gene TRBJ1-2; maybe TRBD1 (6 bases). The germline V gene encodes CDR1 SGHDN and CDR2 FVKESK. This CDR3 is 13 amino acids long. Trimming cost V 4 bases and J 6 bases, with 12 bases left between them. The CDR3 DNA reads as TGTGCCAGCAGCCTCCTAGAGGGGGATGGCTACACCTTC. Translating it yields CASSLLEGDGYTF.

The rearrangement joins TRBV27 to TRBJ2-1, with 12 bases matching TRBD2. Germline lookup yields CDR1 MNHEY and CDR2 SMNVEV (reference sequence). V was clipped by 4 bases and J by 2 bases; unmatched bases: 3. This CDR3 has 16 amino acids. The CDR3 is CASSSPSGRAYNEQFF. For the CDR3, the DNA is TGTGCCAGCAGTTCCCCTAGCGGGAGGGCCTACAATGAGCAGTTCTTC.

This clone appeared a few times. V gene TRBV5-6 combines with J gene TRBJ2-2; the match to TRBD1 covers 10 bases. With 2 bases clipped from V and 5 bases from J, the junction kept 3 bases outside the gene matches. Germline V gene sequence: CDR1 SGHDT, CDR2 YYEEEE. CDR3 length: 15 residues. In nucleotides, the CDR3 is TGTGCCAGCAGCTTACTGGGACAGGGGACCGGGGAGCTGTTTTTT. Translating it yields CASSLLGQGTGELFF. Full variable domain (outside the CDR3, taken from reference TRBV5-6 and TRBJ2-2): DAGVTQSPTHLIKTRGQQVTLRCSPKSGHDTVSWYQQALGQGPQFIFQYYEEEERQRGNFPDRFSGHQFPNYSSELNVNALLLGDSALYLCASSLLGQGTGELFFGEGSRLTVL.

The chain carries TRBV11-2 and TRBJ2-1, with 10 bases fitting TRBD1. The CDR3 is 15 residues long. The germline V gene encodes CDR1 SGHAT and CDR2 FQNNGV. The ends lost 1 base at V and 8 bases at J; junction bases unmatched: 5. The CDR3 DNA reads as TGTGCCAGCAGCTTAGGGGGACAGGGGTTCGATGAGCAGTTCTTC. Its protein is CASSLGGQGFDEQFF.

The V call is TRBV10-3, the J call TRBJ2-1, with 8 bases matching TRBD1. V dropped 6 bases and J dropped 7; count of bases not matched to a gene: 11. Per germline, CDR1 ENHRY and CDR2 SYGVKD. The CDR3 covers 15 residues. The CDR3 DNA is TGTGCCATCAGCCCTCTTAACGGACAGGGTAATGAGCAGTTCTTC. Its protein is CAISPLNGQGNEQFF.

This clone was observed a few times. The chain has TRBV7-9 and TRBJ2-3; 8 nucleotides match TRBD1. V lost 2 bases, J lost 6 bases, and 4 bases stayed unmatched. The length of the CDR3 is 14 residues. CDR1 is SEHNR and CDR2 is FQNEAQ in the germline V gene (reference sequence). Written as DNA, the CDR3 is TGTGCCAGCAGCTTACTGGGGACAGGCGATACGCAGTATTTT. It is translated as CASSLLGTGDTQYF.

This clone was seen more than once but under ten times. The chain joins TRBV4-2 to TRBJ2-1; maybe TRBD2 (6 bases). This CDR3 is 15 amino acids long. CDR1 and CDR2 from the germline V gene are LGHNA and YNFKEQ. Between the trimmed V and J ends, which lost 5 bases and 8 bases, there was a span of 19 bases. This CDR3 is CASSSSGPPGDEQFF. In DNA, the CDR3 is TGTGCCAGCAGCTCCAGCGGGCCCCCGGGCGATGAGCAGTTCTTC.

This clone was picked up many times. The genes are TRBV7-9 and TRBJ1-2; D may be TRBD1 (5 bases). Germline V lookup: CDR1 SEHNR, CDR2 FQNEAQ (reference sequence). The CDR3 is 13 amino acids. The V end lost 2 bases, the J end lost 2 bases, and 6 bases lay between the germline ends. CDR3 sequence reads: CASSLQGNYGYTF. In nucleotides, the CDR3 is TGTGCCAGCAGCTTACAGGGAAACTATGGCTACACCTTC. The whole variable domain, remainder taken from reference TRBV7-9 and TRBJ1-2, is DTGVSQNPRHKITKRGQNVTFRCDPISEHNRLYWYRQTLGQGPEFLTYFQNEAQLEKSRLLSDRFSAERPKGSFSTLEIQRTEQGDSAMYLCASSLQGNYGYTFGSGTRLTVV.

The table lists this clone with a few counts. The chain couples TRBV5-1 to TRBJ2-5; 8 bases are a match to TRBD2. Matching the DNA end better, TRBJ2-7 makes the J call doubtful. Germline V gene sequence: CDR1 SGHRS, CDR2 YFSETQ. This CDR3 contains 15 residues. The CDR3 DNA is TGCGCCAGCAGCCCGCCGGGACTAGGGGACGGCGAGCAGTACTTC. It encodes CASSPPGLGDGEQYF.

The V call is TRBV28, the J call TRBJ1-5; D unresolved. This CDR3 contains 12 residues. Trimming took 2 bases from V and 9 from J, leaving 8 bases between them. Germline V gene sequence: CDR1 MDHEN, CDR2 SYDVKM. The CDR3 loop reads CASSLVGLPQHF. CDR3 bases: TGTGCCAGCAGTTTAGTCGGTCTGCCCCAGCATTTT.

This clone was recorded a few times. The rearrangement links TRBV7-2 to TRBJ2-1; 10 nucleotides agree with TRBD2. The germline V gene has CDR1 SGHTA and CDR2 FQGNSA. The CDR3 is made up of 15 amino acids. The ends lost 5 bases at V and 6 bases at J; junction bases unmatched: 7. The CDR3 nucleotides are TGTGCCAGCAGCCGCCTAGCGGGAGTTTCCAATGAGCAGTTCTTC. Protein: CASSRLAGVSNEQFF. The full variable domain, with the rest looked up from reference TRBV7-2 and TRBJ2-1, is GAGVSQSPSNKVTEKGKDVELRCDPISGHTALYWYRQSLGQGLEFLIYFQGNSAPDKSGLPSDRFSAERTGGSVSTLTIQRTQQEDSAVYLCASSRLAGVSNEQFFGPGTRLTVL.

This clone was seen only a few times. The chain couples TRBV19 to TRBJ2-4; D possibly corresponds to TRBD1 (6 bases). In germline, CDR1 is LNHDA, CDR2 SQIVND (reference sequence). Between the trimmed V and J ends, which lost 3 bases and 6 bases, there was a span of 12 bases. This CDR3 has 14 residues. In DNA, the CDR3 is TGTGCCAGTAGTATTGGGCAGGGGATAAACATTCAGTACTTC. It specifies CASSIGQGINIQYF. Together with reference TRBV19 and TRBJ2-4, the CDR3 gives the full variable domain: DGGITQSPKYLFRKEGQNVTLSCEQNLNHDAMYWYRQDPGQGLRLIYYSQIVNDFQKGDIAEGYSVSREKKESFPLTVTSAQKNPTAFYLCASSIGQGINIQYFGAGTRLSVL.

The rearrangement uses TRBV25-1 and TRBJ2-7, with a tentative D call TRBD1 (6 bases). This CDR3 has 14 residues. Trimming pared 2 bases from V and 0 bases from J, leaving 8 bases between. Germline V gene lookup returns CDR1 MGHDK and CDR2 SYGVNS. CDR3 DNA: TGTGCCAGCAGTGAAGGGGGCAGCTCCTACGAGCAGTACTTC. Translated, it gives CASSEGGSSYEQYF.